Each of the 27 T cell receptor beta chains below was sequenced from the same sample in a study of cytomegalovirus exposure and HLA in healthy donors. Primers: 60 Vbeta forward and 13 Jbeta reverse. TCRdb's table, derived via immunoSEQ multiplex PCR, lists solely in-frame clones and lacks some. This table has under 250,000 clones, about 85% appearing once. The sample taken for sequencing was PBMCs. The source of these receptors is a girl between 2 and 10 years old in good health and CMV-seronegative.

V is TRBV4-1 and J is TRBJ1-4; D remains ambiguous. V dropped 0 bases and J dropped 5 bases, with 10 bases sitting between them. Germline CDR1 is MGHRA and CDR2 is YSYEKL. CDR3 size: 15 residues. The CDR3 DNA reads as TGCGCCAGCAGCCAAGAAGCCCAGGCAAATGAAAAACTGTTTTTT. Translated: CASSQEAQANEKLFF.

The J gene is TRBJ2-7, the V gene TRBV28, with TRBD2 matching 12 bases. V shed 2 bases, J shed 7 bases, and the junction held 6 bases outside the gene matches. This CDR3 is 15 amino acids long. Germline loops: CDR1 MDHEN, CDR2 SYDVKM. CDR3 nucleotides: TGTGCCAGCAGTTTAAGGCTAGCGGGAGGGTGGGAGCAGTACTTC. Translated: CASSLRLAGGWEQYF.

V and J are TRBV11-2 and TRBJ2-2; D is unresolved. The CDR3 is 15 residues long. V was clipped by 0 bases and J by 4 bases, with 9 bases between them. The germline V gene encodes CDR1 SGHAT and CDR2 FQNNGV. CDR3 sequence: CASSLDSLFTGELFF. The CDR3 bases are TGTGCCAGCAGCTTAGATTCCCTCTTCACCGGGGAGCTGTTTTTT.

This chain uses TRBV5-4 with TRBJ1-1; TRBD1 matches 7 bases. The CDR3 runs to 13 residues. The V segment lost 4 bases and the J segment 7 bases; nucleotides outside the gene matches: 7. Germline V lookup: CDR1 SGHNT, CDR2 YYREEE (reference sequence). CDR3 coding DNA: TGTGCCAGCAGCCCAGGACAGGACCATGAAGCTTTCTTT. Its translation: CASSPGQDHEAFF.

V and J are TRBV4-1 and TRBJ2-1; 12 bases line up with TRBD2. V lost 0 bases, J lost 14 bases, and 8 bases stayed unmatched. The CDR3 totals 15 residues. Germline values: CDR1 MGHRA, CDR2 YSYEKL. The CDR3 coding sequence is TGCGCCAGCAGCCAAGAGGCCGGGACTAGCGGGTTGGAGTTCTTC. Its protein product is CASSQEAGTSGLEFF.

The chain uses TRBV5-1 and TRBJ2-1; 7 bases are shared with TRBD2. This CDR3 comprises 15 residues. Trimming took 0 bases from V and 2 from J; bases not matched to a gene: 2. CDR1 and CDR2 from the germline V gene are SGHRS and YFSETQ. CDR3 nucleotide sequence: TGCGCCAGCAGCTTGGTGCGGGAGACCTACAATGAGCAGTTCTTC. This translates into CASSLVRETYNEQFF.

The V gene is TRBV27, the J gene TRBJ1-3; 7 bases agree with TRBD1. V lost 4 bases to trimming and J lost 0 bases; unmatched junction nucleotides: 3. There are 15 residues in the CDR3. The germline V gene has CDR1 MNHEY and CDR2 SMNVEV (reference sequence). Written as DNA, the CDR3 is TGTGCCAGCAGTTCCTCAGGGGGCTCTGGAAACACCATATATTTT. Its protein product is CASSSSGGSGNTIYF.

This sequence joins TRBV10-2 and TRBJ1-1; 10 bases align to TRBD1. The CDR3 contains 15 residues. The germline gives CDR1 WSHSY, CDR2 SAAADI. J was trimmed by 0 bases and V by 8 bases; bases with no gene match: 6. The CDR3 is CASEDRGGMNTEAFF. In DNA form, the CDR3 reads TGCGCCAGCGAGGACAGGGGGGGGATGAACACTGAAGCTTTCTTT.

The rearrangement links TRBV9 to TRBJ2-2; 12 nucleotides match TRBD2. Germline CDR1 and CDR2: SGDLS and YYNGEE. V gave up 1 base and J gave up 0 bases; unmatched junction bases: 7. This CDR3 spans 19 amino acids. The CDR3 sequence is CASSVSVASGGANTGELFF. For the CDR3, the DNA is TGTGCCAGCAGCGTATCGGTGGCTAGCGGGGGGGCGAACACCGGGGAGCTGTTTTTT.

The J gene is TRBJ1-1, the V gene TRBV18; TRBD1 agrees at 7 bases. The CDR3 covers 17 residues. Germline V CDR1 and CDR2: KGHSH, LQKENI. J was trimmed by 0 bases and V by 2 bases; bases with no gene match: 9. DNA for the CDR3: TGTGCCAGCTCACCATCGAGACAGGGTCCCATGAACACTGAAGCTTTCTTT. Its protein is CASSPSRQGPMNTEAFF.

This chain links TRBV18 with TRBJ1-1; no clear D. The CDR3 is made up of 15 amino acids. Germline CDR1 reads KGHSH; CDR2 reads LQKENI. The V and J ends lost 2 bases and 1 base respectively, with 11 bases between them. CDR3 protein: CASSPLGTSNTEAFF. CDR3 sequence (DNA): TGTGCCAGCTCACCATTGGGCACGTCGAACACTGAAGCTTTCTTT.

V gene TRBV7-2 combines with J gene TRBJ1-3, with 9 bases matching TRBD1. Unmatched junction bases numbered 4, after V lost 5 bases and J lost 2 bases. The CDR3 contains 15 residues. Germline CDR1 is SGHTA and CDR2 is FQGNSA. CDR3 nucleotides: TGTGCCAGCAGCCTGGACAGGGGTACTGGAAACACCATATATTTT. This sequence encodes CASSLDRGTGNTIYF.

V usage is TRBV5-4 and J usage is TRBJ1-2; 8 nucleotides line up with TRBD1. V lost 4 bases, J lost 2 bases, and 10 bases stayed unmatched. The CDR3 length is 16 residues. CDR1 is SGHNT and CDR2 is YYREEE in the germline V gene (reference sequence). CDR3 amino acids: CASSKLTGVVNYGYTF. CDR3 bases: TGTGCCAGCAGCAAATTGACAGGGGTCGTCAACTATGGCTACACCTTC.

The chain joins TRBV6-1 to TRBJ2-7; D remains unclear. Trimming stripped 5 bases from V and 9 bases from J, with 11 bases between. This CDR3 spans 11 amino acids. Germline values: CDR1 MNHNS, CDR2 SASEGT. CDR3 sequence: CASSYLSLQYF. As DNA, the CDR3 is TGTGCCAGCAGTTACCTCAGTTTGCAGTACTTC.

This chain connects TRBV28 to TRBJ1-5, with 8 positions matching TRBD1. The CDR3 consists of 14 residues. With 4 bases clipped from V and 4 bases from J, the junction kept 3 bases outside the gene matches. Per the germline V gene, CDR1 is MDHEN and CDR2 is SYDVKM. The CDR3 loop is CASSYRTGNQPQHF. The CDR3, as DNA: TGTGCCAGCAGTTATAGGACAGGGAATCAGCCCCAGCATTTT.

V usage is TRBV19 and J usage is TRBJ1-3, with D unresolved. The CDR3 is 15 amino acids. Germline V gene lookup returns CDR1 LNHDA and CDR2 SQIVND (reference sequence). V lost 3 bases to trimming and J lost 0 bases, with 9 bases between them. Written as DNA, the CDR3 is TGTGCCAGTAGTATGAGGCCGAGCTCTGGAAACACCATATATTTT. Its translation is CASSMRPSSGNTIYF.

This CDR3 reads CASVTSGTPYEQYF. The DNA of the CDR3 is TGTGCCAGCGTAACTAGCGGGACCCCCTACGAGCAGTACTTC. The chain combines TRBV2 with TRBJ2-7; 10 bases are shared with TRBD2. The germline gives CDR1 SNHLY, CDR2 FYNNEI. V shed 8 bases and J 2 bases; nucleotides not matched to a gene: 6. The CDR3 consists of 14 residues.

The chain employs TRBV5-4 and TRBJ1-1; no definite D call. Germline V gene lookup returns CDR1 SGHNT and CDR2 YYREEE (reference sequence). Trimming took off 5 bases at V and 0 bases at J, with 8 bases between the two ends. The CDR3 contains 13 residues. CDR3 protein: CASSPELNTEAFF. CDR3 coding DNA: TGTGCCAGCAGTCCAGAATTGAACACTGAAGCTTTCTTT.

The chain is built from TRBV7-2 and TRBJ2-1; the match to TRBD2 covers 8 bases. This CDR3 has 17 amino acids. The V gene end was trimmed by 5 bases and the J gene end by 10 bases; junction bases not matched to a gene: 19. CDR1 SGHTA and CDR2 FQGNSA come from the germline V gene. CDR3 region: CASSARGTRGRRGEQFF. In DNA, the CDR3 is TGTGCCAGCAGCGCACGAGGGACTAGAGGACGTCGAGGGGAGCAGTTCTTC.

The chain joins TRBV7-2 to TRBJ1-2; 8 bases line up with TRBD1. The V and J ends lost 7 bases and 8 bases, in that order; junction bases with no gene match: 15. Germline assignment: CDR1 SGHTA and CDR2 FQGNSA. The CDR3 runs to 15 residues. CDR3 nucleotides: TGTGCCAGCAAAAGTGGGCAGGGGGCGCTTCTCGGCTACACCTTC. It codes for CASKSGQGALLGYTF.

This chain uses TRBV5-5 with TRBJ2-7, with 8 bases aligning to TRBD2. Trimming took 3 bases from V and 3 from J; bases not matched to a gene: 8. The CDR3 sequence is 15 residues long. Germline V gives CDR1 SGHKS, CDR2 YYEKEE (reference sequence). CDR3 in amino acids: CASSSGLATLYEQYF. CDR3 DNA: TGTGCCAGCAGCTCCGGACTAGCCACCCTCTACGAGCAGTACTTC.

The chain couples TRBV4-1 to TRBJ1-4; possible D gene TRBD1, 5 bases. The CDR3 length is 15 residues. V lost 3 bases, J lost 2 bases, and 10 bases lay in between. CDR1 is MGHRA and CDR2 is YSYEKL in the germline V gene. DNA of the CDR3: TGCGCCAGCAGCCAGGCGCGGGGGACTAATGAAAAACTGTTTTTT. It specifies CASSQARGTNEKLFF.

This chain links TRBV5-1 with TRBJ2-3; tentative D call: TRBD1 (6 bases). Germline CDR1 is SGHRS and CDR2 is YFSETQ. V lost 4 bases and J lost 1, with 13 bases in between. The CDR3 extends over 15 amino acids. The CDR3, as DNA: TGCGCCAGCAGCCTACGGGACACGCGCACAGATACGCAGTATTTT. The encoded protein is CASSLRDTRTDTQYF.

V usage is TRBV5-4 and J usage is TRBJ2-7; 7 nucleotides align to TRBD1. V shed 0 bases, J shed 2 bases, and the junction held 5 bases outside the gene matches. The CDR3 loop spans 15 amino acids. The germline V gene encodes CDR1 SGHNT and CDR2 YYREEE (reference sequence). CDR3 coding DNA: TGTGCCAGCAGCTTGGGAGGACAGGATACCTACGAGCAGTACTTC. Translation: CASSLGGQDTYEQYF.

The chain couples TRBV11-2 to TRBJ2-7; 11 bases fit TRBD2. The CDR3 has 18 amino acids. Germline loops: CDR1 SGHAT, CDR2 FQNNGV. The V and J ends lost 1 base and 0 bases, in that order; junction bases with no gene match: 8. The CDR3 reads CASSLGRSGGAHSYEQYF. In DNA form, the CDR3 reads TGTGCCAGCAGCTTAGGTCGTAGCGGGGGGGCCCACTCCTACGAGCAGTACTTC.

CDR3 sequence (DNA): TGTGCCAGCAGTTACTTGGACAGGCCTGGGGACTGGCAGTTCTTC. Translated, it gives CASSYLDRPGDWQFF. The V call is TRBV6-5, the J call TRBJ2-1, with D perhaps TRBD1 (7 bases). This CDR3 has 15 residues. Germline values: CDR1 MNHEY, CDR2 SVGAGI. The germline V and J ends were trimmed by 1 base and 12 bases, with 19 bases remaining between them.

Only one count was recorded for this clone. The CDR3 is CASSLEPGNRETQYF. The CDR3 nucleotides read TGCGCCAGCAGCTTGGAACCAGGGAATAGGGAGACCCAGTACTTC. V gene TRBV5-1 combines with J gene TRBJ2-5, with D perhaps matching TRBD1 (5 bases). Trimming pared 0 bases from V and 5 bases from J, leaving 14 bases between. The CDR3 covers 15 residues. Germline V CDR1 and CDR2: SGHRS, YFSETQ.